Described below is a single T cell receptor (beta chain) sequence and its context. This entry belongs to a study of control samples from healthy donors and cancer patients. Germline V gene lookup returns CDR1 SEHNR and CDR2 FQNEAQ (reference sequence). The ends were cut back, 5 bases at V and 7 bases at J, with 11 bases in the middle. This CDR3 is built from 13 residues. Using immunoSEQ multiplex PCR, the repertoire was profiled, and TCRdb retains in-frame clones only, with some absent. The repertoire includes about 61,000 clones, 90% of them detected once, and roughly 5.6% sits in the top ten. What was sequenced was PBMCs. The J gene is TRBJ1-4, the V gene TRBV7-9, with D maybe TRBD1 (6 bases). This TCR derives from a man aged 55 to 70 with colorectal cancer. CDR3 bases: TGTGCCAGCAGCCAGGGGCTGTTTGAAAAACTGTTTTTT. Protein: CASSQGLFEKLFF.